This TCR beta chain was sequenced for a study of blood T cells in healthy people across ages. Findings and limits, study-wide: Unsorted PBMC input precluded a conclusive naive versus antigen-experienced comparison.

Primed by a sample-barcoded 5' primer and a J-beta primer mix, a second PCR proceeded for 7 to 11 cycles. MiXCR, run by TCRdb on the 5' RACE reads, gives a single entry per CDR3 protein. The profile shows hundreds of thousands of distinct CDR3 sequences, 58% of them singletons. On this clonotype itself: Its target is not known.

CDR1 and CDR2 (germline): MDHEN, SYDVKM. This CDR3 has 16 amino acids. Material for sequencing was blood. The chain carries TRBV28 and TRBJ2-4, with D perhaps TRBD1 (7 bases). The DNA end is a closer match to TRBJ2-7, so the J assignment may be wrong. This TCR came from a young man in good health. The CDR3: CASSLRGRGVAYEQYF. As DNA, the CDR3 is TGTGCCAGCAGTTTAAGAGGCAGGGGGGTGGCCTACGAGCAGTACTTC.